Following are 29 T cell receptor beta chains from one sample sequenced in a study of T cell responses to AZD1222 COVID-19 vaccine. Clones were sequenced by immunoSEQ multiplex PCR, and TCRdb holds only the in-frame ones, with some missing. The sample includes 80,000 to 100,000 clones, roughly 91% seen only once; the top ten take approximately 2.6%. The source was peripheral blood, collected on day 0 of MenACWY control vaccination. These TCRs come from an adult in good health.

This sequence joins TRBV12-3 or TRBV12-4 and TRBJ1-5; D gene uncertain. The V end lost 5 bases, the J end lost 11 bases, and 10 bases lay between the germline ends. The CDR3 runs 11 residues. The CDR3 sequence is CASSRGSSQHF. Written as DNA, the CDR3 is TGTGCCAGCAGTCGAGGTAGCTCCCAGCATTTT.

The chain is built from TRBV19 and TRBJ1-6, with TRBD1 as a possible D gene (6 bases). The germline CDR1 and CDR2 sequences are LNHDA and SQIVND (reference sequence). The CDR3 is 15 residues long. V lost 4 bases and J 4 bases, leaving 11 bases between the germline ends. The CDR3 spells CASSTSGVYNSPLHF. As DNA, the CDR3 is TGTGCCAGTAGTACTTCAGGGGTGTATAATTCACCCCTCCACTTT.

The chain employs TRBV11-3 and TRBJ2-1, with 9 bases identical to TRBD2. The V gene's germline CDR1 is SGHNT and CDR2 YENEEA. CDR3 length equals 16 residues. V was pared by 5 bases and J by 2 bases, with 7 bases of the junction left unmatched. CDR3 sequence reads: CASSKRLAAAYNEQFF. DNA of the CDR3: TGTGCCAGCAGCAAACGACTAGCGGCCGCCTACAATGAGCAGTTCTTC.

This chain links TRBV11-2 with TRBJ2-7; D remains unclear. CDR3 length: 13 residues. Germline V CDR1 and CDR2: SGHAT, FQNNGV. V lost 8 bases and J 6 bases, leaving 17 bases between the germline ends. This CDR3 is CASRNTINGEQYF. CDR3 in DNA: TGTGCCAGCCGAAACACCATTAACGGCGAGCAGTACTTC.

The chain employs TRBV6-1 and TRBJ2-7; D is unclear. CDR3 length: 14 amino acids. With 0 bases removed from V and 1 base from J, the gap between germline ends came to 7 bases. Germline values: CDR1 MNHNS, CDR2 SASEGT. The CDR3 reads CASSEAVRSYEQYF. The CDR3 DNA reads TGTGCCAGCAGTGAAGCGGTCAGATCCTACGAGCAGTACTTC.

V usage is TRBV7-2 and J usage is TRBJ1-1; D gene unclear. The V gene's germline CDR1 is SGHTA and CDR2 FQGNSA. Trimming stripped 6 bases from V and 1 base from J, with 9 bases between. This CDR3 spans 13 amino acids. CDR3 nucleotide sequence: TGTGCCAGCAGTCCGACACCGAACACTGAAGCTTTCTTT. Its translation: CASSPTPNTEAFF.

The chain links TRBV19 to TRBJ2-3, with D tentatively TRBD2 (7 bases). The CDR3 covers 16 residues. The V end lost 5 bases, the J end lost 4 bases, and 19 bases lay between the germline ends. Germline CDR1 and CDR2: LNHDA and SQIVND (reference sequence). The CDR3 DNA reads TGTGCCAGTAGTTCCGGGGGGCGGACCCGGCCAGATACGCAGTATTTT. It is translated as CASSSGGRTRPDTQYF.

The V call is TRBV28, the J call TRBJ1-6, with a tentative D call TRBD1 (5 bases). Deletions cut 3 bases from V and 2 bases from J, with 17 bases between. CDR3 size: 18 residues. The germline gives CDR1 MDHEN, CDR2 SYDVKM. The CDR3 loop reads CASSFYAQGRTYNSPLHF. As DNA, the CDR3 is TGTGCCAGCAGTTTTTATGCGCAGGGACGGACCTATAATTCACCCCTCCACTTT.

The chain is built from TRBV30 and TRBJ1-1; D is unresolved. V lost 3 bases and J 5 bases, leaving 16 bases between the germline ends. The V gene's germline CDR1 is GTSNPN and CDR2 SVGIG (reference sequence). CDR3 size: 14 residues. The CDR3 sequence is CAWSYLGSRTEAFF. The DNA of the CDR3 is TGTGCCTGGAGCTATCTGGGGAGTAGGACTGAAGCTTTCTTT.

The rearrangement links TRBV19 to TRBJ1-4, with D maybe TRBD1 (6 bases). The germline CDR1 and CDR2 sequences are LNHDA and SQIVND (reference sequence). The CDR3 contains 16 residues. V was shortened by 4 bases and J by 4 bases, with 16 bases between the two germline ends. CDR3 protein: CASSKDSGVYNEKLFF. CDR3 sequence (DNA): TGTGCCAGTAGTAAGGACAGTGGGGTCTATAATGAAAAACTGTTTTTT. Full variable domain (missing parts from reference TRBV19 and TRBJ1-4): DGGITQSPKYLFRKEGQNVTLSCEQNLNHDAMYWYRQDPGQGLRLIYYSQIVNDFQKGDIAEGYSVSREKKESFPLTVTSAQKNPTAFYLCASSKDSGVYNEKLFFGSGTQLSVL.

This clone was counted only a few times. V usage is TRBV5-6 and J usage is TRBJ1-2, with D tentatively TRBD1 (5 bases). The CDR3 consists of 14 residues. Germline-derived CDR1 and CDR2 are SGHDT and YYEEEE. The V and J ends lost 0 bases and 3 bases respectively, with 9 bases between them. CDR3 in DNA: TGTGCCAGCAGCTTGGGAGGGGTCCACTATGGCTACACCTTC. This codes for CASSLGGVHYGYTF.

The chain employs TRBV6-5 and TRBJ2-2; D may be TRBD1 (5 bases). V was pared by 2 bases and J by 2 bases, with 9 bases between. This CDR3 has 15 residues. From germline, CDR1 is MNHEY and CDR2 SVGAGI. CDR3 in amino acids: CASSYGQGNTGELFF. In DNA form, the CDR3 reads TGTGCCAGCAGTTACGGTCAGGGTAACACCGGGGAGCTGTTTTTT.

J is TRBJ1-4 and V is TRBV9; a possible D gene is TRBD1 (6 bases). The CDR3 spans 18 residues. Germline V CDR1 and CDR2: SGDLS, YYNGEE. V lost 0 bases and J lost 4, with 19 bases in between. The CDR3 nucleotides are TGTGCCAGCAGCGTAGACTCCACAGGGTTTGGGGTTAATGAAAAACTGTTTTTT. It translates to CASSVDSTGFGVNEKLFF.

The chain carries TRBV13 and TRBJ2-3; 10 nucleotides line up with TRBD2. CDR1 is PRHDT and CDR2 is FYEKMQ in the germline V gene (reference sequence). Losses at the gene ends were 6 bases for V and 2 bases for J; bases not matched to a gene: 5. The CDR3 sequence is 15 residues long. CDR3 sequence (DNA): TGTGCCAGCAGAGAAGCGGGGGGGGACACAGATACGCAGTATTTT. Residues: CASREAGGDTDTQYF.

This chain connects TRBV21-1 to TRBJ2-7; TRBD1 was called by the table and not checked on the DNA. TRBV21-1 is flagged as a pseudogene. This CDR3 has 16 residues. The DNA for the CDR3 is TGTGCCAGCAGCCTCCGACAGGGAGCGATGATGTACGAGCAGTACTTC. This translates into CASSLRQGAMMYEQYF.

The V gene is TRBV7-9, the J gene TRBJ1-1; perhaps TRBD1 as D (6 bases). Trimming removed 5 bases from V and 4 bases from J, with 17 bases in between. The CDR3 covers 15 residues. The germline CDR1 and CDR2 sequences are SEHNR and FQNEAQ (reference sequence). The CDR3 is CASSPRQEVSTEAFF. The CDR3 DNA is TGTGCCAGCAGCCCCCGACAGGAGGTTAGCACTGAAGCTTTCTTT.

The V gene is TRBV28, the J gene TRBJ2-1; D gene unclear. V was cut by 1 base and J by 7 bases, with 8 bases left in between. CDR1 is MDHEN and CDR2 is SYDVKM in the germline V gene. This CDR3 has 13 amino acids. For the CDR3, the DNA is TGTGCCAGCAGTTTATTAGCTAATAATGAGCAGTTCTTC. This translates into CASSLLANNEQFF.

The chain carries TRBV6-5 and TRBJ1-3; 7 nucleotides line up with TRBD1. This CDR3 spans 15 amino acids. J lost 0 bases, V lost 6 bases, and 5 bases had no gene match. CDR1 MNHEY and CDR2 SVGAGI come from the germline V gene. The CDR3 sequence is CASSQTGDSGNTIYF. The CDR3 DNA is TGTGCCAGCAGCCAAACAGGGGACTCTGGAAACACCATATATTTT.

The chain links TRBV19 to TRBJ1-5, with D possibly being TRBD1 (5 bases). This CDR3 is built from 15 residues. Germline V CDR1 and CDR2: LNHDA, SQIVND (reference sequence). With 7 bases removed from V and 0 bases from J, the gap between germline ends came to 13 bases. DNA for the CDR3: TGTGCCAGTATGTACGGGGGTTATAGCAATCAGCCCCAGCATTTT. Amino acid sequence: CASMYGGYSNQPQHF.

This rearrangement joins TRBV2 to TRBJ2-2, with D perhaps matching TRBD1 or TRBD2 (6 bases each). The CDR3 totals 14 residues. The V end was cut by 6 bases, the J end by 1 base, with 9 bases between. Germline-derived CDR1 and CDR2 are SNHLY and FYNNEI. The DNA of the CDR3 is TGTGCCAGCAGCGGGGGCAGGAACACCGGGGAGCTGTTTTTT. This encodes CASSGGRNTGELFF.

The chain is built from TRBV4-3 and TRBJ2-7; TRBD1 agrees at 7 bases. Germline CDR1 reads LGHNA; CDR2 reads YSLEER. The CDR3 has 16 residues. V shed 0 bases, J shed 3 bases, and the junction held 8 bases outside the gene matches. The CDR3 coding sequence is TGCGCCAGCAGCCAAGACCCGGGGACAGTATACTACGAGCAGTACTTC. Amino acids: CASSQDPGTVYYEQYF.

The chain carries TRBV28 and TRBJ2-7, with TRBD2 matching over 9 bases. V lost 5 bases, J lost 4 bases, and 6 bases stayed unmatched. The CDR3 contains 14 residues. The germline V gene encodes CDR1 MDHEN and CDR2 SYDVKM. The CDR3 coding sequence is TGTGCCAGCAGTCCCCTAGCGGGGCGGTACGAGCAGTACTTC. It is translated as CASSPLAGRYEQYF.

The chain links TRBV5-1 to TRBJ2-6, with TRBD1 matching over 7 bases. This CDR3 is 17 amino acids long. Germline CDR1 reads SGHRS; CDR2 reads YFSETQ. The V segment lost 1 base and the J segment 0 bases; nucleotides outside the gene matches: 4. CDR3 sequence: CASSLNRGSSGANVLTF. DNA of the CDR3: TGCGCCAGCAGCTTGAACAGGGGCAGCTCTGGGGCCAACGTCCTGACTTTC.

This sequence joins TRBV4-3 and TRBJ1-3; D uncertain. Trimming took 0 bases from V and 2 from J, leaving 8 bases between them. CDR1 and CDR2 (germline): LGHNA, YSLEER. The CDR3 contains 15 residues. In DNA form, the CDR3 reads TGCGCCAGCAGCCAAGATCGCCGTCCTGGAAACACCATATATTTT. Translating gives CASSQDRRPGNTIYF.

This clone showed up just once. V gene TRBV7-8 combines with J gene TRBJ1-3; D may be TRBD1 (5 bases). Germline V gives CDR1 SGHVS, CDR2 FQNEAQ. The CDR3 is 14 amino acids. V was pared by 1 base and J by 4 bases, with 8 bases between. CDR3 residues: CASSLDRQGNTIYF. CDR3 nucleotides: TGTGCCAGCAGCTTAGACCGACAGGGAAACACCATATATTTT.

The rearrangement uses TRBV6-6 and TRBJ2-1; the match to TRBD1 covers 9 bases. V lost 5 bases, J lost 5 bases, and 10 bases stayed unmatched. This CDR3 spans 16 amino acids. The V gene's germline CDR1 is MNHNY and CDR2 SVGAGI (reference sequence). The CDR3 DNA reads as TGTGCCAGCAGTGCCCGGACAGGGGACGTGCACAATGAGCAGTTCTTC. It yields the protein CASSARTGDVHNEQFF.

The chain is built from TRBV20-1 and TRBJ1-1; D gene unclear. Germline CDR1 reads DFQATT; CDR2 reads SNEGSKA (reference sequence). This CDR3 is built from 10 residues. Trimming removed 1 base at V and 5 bases at J, with 2 bases between. The CDR3 loop reads CSARVTEAFF. In DNA form, the CDR3 reads TGCAGTGCTAGAGTTACTGAAGCTTTCTTT.

The chain uses TRBV20-1 and TRBJ1-2; D gene uncertain. This CDR3 is built from 10 residues. Germline lookup yields CDR1 DFQATT and CDR2 SNEGSKA (reference sequence). Trimming cost V 6 bases and J 5 bases, with 7 bases left between them. This CDR3 reads CSARHYGYTF. In DNA, the CDR3 is TGCAGTGCGAGGCATTATGGCTACACCTTC.

This clone was counted a single time. This chain links TRBV4-2 with TRBJ2-1; the match to TRBD2 covers 10 bases. The CDR3 runs 17 residues. The ends lost 4 bases at V and 6 bases at J; junction bases unmatched: 12. The germline CDR1 and CDR2 sequences are LGHNA and YNFKEQ. Here the CDR3 DNA reads TGTGCCAGCAGCCTTCAACCGGGACTAGCGATCCCCAATGAGCAGTTCTTC. It translates to CASSLQPGLAIPNEQFF.